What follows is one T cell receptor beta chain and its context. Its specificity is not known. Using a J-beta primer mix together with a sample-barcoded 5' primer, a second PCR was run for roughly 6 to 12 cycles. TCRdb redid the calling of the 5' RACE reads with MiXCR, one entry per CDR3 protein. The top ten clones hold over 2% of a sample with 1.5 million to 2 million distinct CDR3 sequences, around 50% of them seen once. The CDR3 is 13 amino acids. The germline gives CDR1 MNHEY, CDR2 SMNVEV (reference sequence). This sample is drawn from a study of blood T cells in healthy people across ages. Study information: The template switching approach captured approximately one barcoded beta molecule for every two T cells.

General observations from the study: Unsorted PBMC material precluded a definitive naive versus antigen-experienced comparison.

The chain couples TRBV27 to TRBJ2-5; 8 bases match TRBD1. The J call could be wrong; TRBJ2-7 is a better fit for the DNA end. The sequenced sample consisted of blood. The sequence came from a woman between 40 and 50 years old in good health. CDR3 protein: CASKTDRGYEQYF. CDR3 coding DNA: TGTGCCAGCAAGACAGACAGGGGCTACGAGCAGTACTTC.